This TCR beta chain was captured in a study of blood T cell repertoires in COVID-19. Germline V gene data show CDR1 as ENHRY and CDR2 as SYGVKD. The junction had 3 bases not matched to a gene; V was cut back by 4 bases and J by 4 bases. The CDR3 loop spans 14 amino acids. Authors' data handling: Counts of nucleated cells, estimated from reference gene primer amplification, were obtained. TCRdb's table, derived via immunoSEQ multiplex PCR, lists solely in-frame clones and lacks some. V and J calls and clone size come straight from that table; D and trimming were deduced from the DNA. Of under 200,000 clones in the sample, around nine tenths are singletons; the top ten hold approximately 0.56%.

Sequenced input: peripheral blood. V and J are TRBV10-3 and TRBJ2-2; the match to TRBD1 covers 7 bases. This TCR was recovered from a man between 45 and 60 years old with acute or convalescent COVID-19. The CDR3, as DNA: TGTGCCATCAGTGTGGACAGGATCACCGGGGAGCTGTTTTTT. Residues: CAISVDRITGELFF.